A selection of T cell receptor beta chains follows, all from one sample in a study of early T cells in non-severe SARS-CoV-2 infection. TCRdb re-called the 5' RACE reads through MiXCR, storing one row per CDR3 protein. Of under 85,000 distinct CDR3 sequences listed, around 15% are singletons. Sample: whole blood. The receptor source for this set is an adult who was a healthcare worker with PCR-confirmed SARS-CoV-2 infection or an uninfected control (not recorded which). Both conserved end residues are trimmed from each CDR3. A row's size may be missing; if present it is once, few, many or a size class.

clone_size j_call v_call cdr3_aa
. TRBJ1-2 TRBV10-3 AISAGIEGYGYT
. TRBJ2-2 TRBV7-3 ASSPTNEGGELF
. TRBJ2-7 TRBV6-2/TRBV6-3 ASRRYANSYEQY
few TRBJ1-1 TRBV29-1 SVEGTGGRTEAF
few TRBJ1-2 TRBV29-1 SVEDSTHGYT
. TRBJ2-3 TRBV20-1 SASRHSTDTQY
few TRBJ2-3 TRBV9 ASSALRTGSTDTQY
. TRBJ1-2 TRBV2 ASSEGSIPT
. TRBJ2-1 TRBV7-2 ASSSSGTRKF
. TRBJ2-1 TRBV20-1 SAVSLAGSFVQF
. TRBJ1-1 TRBV29-1 SVAITGGTEAF
. TRBJ2-1 TRBV5-1 ASSSRTGNNEQF
many TRBJ2-1 TRBV10-3 ATSPSGGFYNEQF
. TRBJ2-3 TRBV10-3 AIRNSGGTDTQY
many TRBJ2-5 TRBV20-1 SANPPSGRETQY
many TRBJ1-1 TRBV3-1 ASSQGLNTEAF
. TRBJ2-3 TRBV6-1 ASSGRRGGTNTQY
. TRBJ2-1 TRBV6-4 ASSDSVGEYNEQF
few TRBJ2-5 TRBV20-1 SARGGRETQY
few TRBJ2-1 TRBV28 AIRKELYNEQF
few TRBJ1-5 TRBV3-1 ASSPTLDQPQH
. TRBJ1-4 TRBV6-5 ASGNRGFEKLF
. TRBJ1-5 TRBV9 ASSVEDGQPQH
. TRBJ1-1 TRBV27 ASSRDPGLLNEAF
once TRBJ1-5 TRBV12-3/TRBV12-4 ASSFRVGIQPQH
few TRBJ2-3 TRBV28 ASSLWRNRGTTDTQY
many TRBJ1-5 TRBV19 ASSTGGNQPQH
. TRBJ1-3 TRBV2 ASWEGGDGNTIY
few TRBJ1-2 TRBV5-1 ASSLAGQVPIHGYT
. TRBJ1-1 TRBV9 ASSVEGQTDTEAF
. TRBJ2-3 TRBV29-1 SVVGTDTQY
once TRBJ2-7 TRBV20-1 SATLRSGGGYEQY
. TRBJ2-1 TRBV6-5 ASSGIGGAYNEQF
many TRBJ1-5 TRBV7-2 ASSLRQGDNQPQH
. TRBJ1-3 TRBV2 ASNRAGNTIY
many TRBJ1-1 TRBV6-2/TRBV6-3 ATHKILHTEAF
. TRBJ2-1 TRBV3-1 ASSPEAGSSYNEQF
. TRBJ2-1 TRBV5-1 ASSFGEYNEQF
few TRBJ1-1 TRBV3-1 ASSPSRVRTEAF
. TRBJ2-7 TRBV6-5 ASSLAWDSSYEQY
few TRBJ2-7 TRBV11-3 ASSLGPGGTYEQY
many TRBJ2-7 TRBV10-3 AISPQGEQY
few TRBJ2-5 TRBV28 ASRLPDGRETQY